This is a list of T cell receptor beta chains from one sample in a study of identical twins. From the 5' RACE reads, TCRdb called clonotypes with MiXCR, one entry per CDR3 protein. In the table there are roughly 720,000 distinct CDR3 sequences, 18% of which are singletons. The same data also contributed to another study, on T cells expressing NK-cell markers.

The source material was PBMCs. These TCRs come from a woman aged 18-35 years in good health. Both conserved end residues are part of each CDR3. The D gene is left open where the match is weak. Only some rows state a clone size, as once, few, many or a class for expanded clones.

>TRBJ2-2|TRBD2|TRBV7-2|NA
CASSTTSGGAVGELFF
TGTGCCAGCAGCACGACTAGCGGGGGGGCCGTCGGGGAGCTGTTTTTT
>TRBJ2-4|NA|TRBV6-5|few
CASSYAGLSNIQYF
TGTGCCAGCAGTTATGCGGGCCTATCAAACATTCAGTACTTC
>TRBJ1-2|NA|TRBV5-1|NA
CASSLEVWYGYTF
TGCGCCAGCAGCTTGGAGGTTTGGTATGGCTACACCTTC
>TRBJ2-1|NA|TRBV29-1|few
CSALASPSNEQFF
TGCAGCGCGCTAGCGTCGCCGAGCAATGAGCAGTTCTTC
>TRBJ2-3|TRBD2|TRBV2|NA
CARSTSGGGDTQYF
TGTGCCAGGTCGACGAGCGGGGGGGGAGATACGCAGTATTTT
>TRBJ2-7|TRBD2|TRBV9|NA
CASSVGPLANYEQYF
TGTGCCAGCAGCGTAGGTCCACTAGCGAACTACGAGCAGTACTTC
>TRBJ2-7|TRBD1|TRBV18|NA
CASSPRTGQGRHEQYF
TGTGCCAGCTCACCACGTACTGGACAGGGGAGGCACGAGCAGTACTTC
>TRBJ2-7|NA|TRBV13|NA
CASRRGEQYF
TGTGCCAGCAGACGGGGCGAGCAGTACTTC
>TRBJ2-5|NA|TRBV5-1|many
CASSDPGRAETQYF
TGCGCCAGCAGCGACCCCGGTCGGGCAGAGACCCAGTACTTC
>TRBJ1-2|TRBD1|TRBV3-1|NA
CASSHLTGSRYGYTF
TGTGCCAGCAGCCACCTGACAGGGAGTCGGTATGGCTACACCTTC
>TRBJ2-7|NA|TRBV6-5|NA
CASSYRATYEQYF
TGTGCCAGCAGTTACAGGGCTACCTACGAGCAGTACTTC
>TRBJ1-1|NA|TRBV12-3/TRBV12-4|few
CASLWSQNTEAFF
TGTGCCAGCCTTTGGAGCCAGAACACTGAAGCTTTCTTT
>TRBJ1-5|NA|TRBV6-1|NA
CASSELGREGQPQHF
TGTGCCAGCAGTGAATTGGGCAGGGAAGGTCAGCCCCAGCATTTT
>TRBJ2-2|TRBD2|TRBV27|NA
CASSAGTITGELFF
TGTGCCAGCAGTGCCGGGACTATCACCGGGGAGCTGTTTTTT
>TRBJ2-7|TRBD2|TRBV9|NA
CASSEREVWYEQYF
TGTGCCAGCAGTGAACGGGAGGTTTGGTACGAGCAGTACTTC
>TRBJ1-3|NA|TRBV29-1|NA
CSATTGPGNTIYF
TGCAGCGCCACGACAGGCCCTGGAAACACCATATATTTT
>TRBJ2-7|TRBD2|TRBV5-1|few
CASRLAGAVEQYF
TGCGCCAGCAGATTAGCGGGAGCTGTCGAGCAGTACTTC
>TRBJ2-1|NA|TRBV6-1|NA
CASEISGRGEQFF
TGTGCCAGTGAAATAAGTGGACGGGGTGAGCAGTTCTTC
>TRBJ2-4|NA|TRBV10-3|few
CAISELPSAGAKNIQYF
TGTGCCATCAGTGAGCTGCCCTCAGCCGGAGCCAAAAACATTCAGTACTTC
>TRBJ1-1|NA|TRBV5-1|NA
CASRSADRSVEAFF
TGCGCCAGCAGATCCGCGGACCGGTCAGTTGAAGCTTTCTTT
>TRBJ2-7|NA|TRBV12-3/TRBV12-4|few
CASSLGRWGNSSYEQYF
TGTGCCAGCAGTTTAGGCCGATGGGGGAATAGCTCCTACGAGCAGTACTTC
>TRBJ2-5|NA|TRBV5-5|NA
CASSSPDEETQYF
TGTGCCAGCAGCTCACCAGACGAGGAGACCCAGTACTTC
>TRBJ2-7|TRBD1|TRBV12-3/TRBV12-4|NA
CASSLGRGQGYEQYF
TGTGCCAGCAGTTTAGGGCGGGGACAGGGCTACGAGCAGTACTTC
>TRBJ2-2|TRBD2|TRBV29-1|few
CSTGLAGDRDGELFF
TGCAGCACCGGACTAGCGGGAGATAGAGACGGGGAGCTGTTTTTT
>TRBJ2-7|TRBD2|TRBV7-2|once
CASSLQAGVTYEQYF
TGTGCCAGCAGCCTTCAAGCGGGAGTGACCTACGAGCAGTACTTC
>TRBJ2-5|TRBD2|TRBV20-1|NA
CSARTSWYQETQYF
TGCAGTGCGCGGACTAGCTGGTACCAAGAGACCCAGTACTTC
>TRBJ1-1|NA|TRBV29-1|few
CSADSGGNTEAFF
TGCAGCGCCGACAGCGGGGGGAACACTGAAGCTTTCTTT
>TRBJ1-5|NA|TRBV7-8|few
CASSLAHNRGQPQHF
TGTGCCAGCAGCTTAGCCCATAACCGGGGTCAGCCCCAGCATTTT
>TRBJ2-1|NA|TRBV10-3|few
CAISAWTGNEQFF
TGTGCCATCAGTGCTTGGACCGGGAATGAGCAGTTCTTC
>TRBJ1-5|NA|TRBV6-2/TRBV6-3|few
CASSYLDSNQPQHF
TGTGCCAGCAGTTACTTGGACAGCAATCAGCCCCAGCATTTT
>TRBJ2-7|TRBD1|TRBV27|NA
CASSPGQGTGEQYF
TGTGCCAGCAGTCCCGGACAGGGAACTGGCGAGCAGTACTTC
>TRBJ2-7|TRBD1|TRBV20-1|NA
CSARQGATYEQYF
TGCAGTGCTAGACAGGGGGCCACCTACGAGCAGTACTTC
>TRBJ2-5|NA|TRBV5-6|NA
CASSAGGPIETQYF
TGTGCCAGCAGCGCCGGGGGACCAATCGAGACCCAGTACTTC
>TRBJ1-1|TRBD1|TRBV12-3/TRBV12-4|many
CASSPDRGQAAFF
TGTGCCAGCAGTCCAGACAGGGGGCAGGCAGCTTTCTTT
>TRBJ2-7|TRBD1|TRBV20-1|NA
CSATGTANSYEQYF
TGCAGTGCTACCGGGACAGCGAACTCCTACGAGCAGTACTTC
>TRBJ2-2|NA|TRBV27|NA
CASSPGAGGDTGELFF
TGTGCCAGCAGTCCCGGGGCAGGGGGGGACACCGGGGAGCTGTTTTTT
>TRBJ2-1|NA|TRBV14|NA
CASSPGLRSGYNEQFF
TGTGCCAGCAGCCCTGGGTTAAGATCGGGCTACAATGAGCAGTTCTTC
>TRBJ2-5|TRBD2|TRBV5-1|NA
CASSLFSGRATETQYF
TGCGCCAGCAGCTTGTTTAGCGGGAGGGCAACAGAGACCCAGTACTTC
>TRBJ2-7|TRBD1|TRBV7-9|many
CASSTPGQGSYEQYF
TGTGCCAGCAGCACCCCGGGACAGGGTTCCTACGAGCAGTACTTC
>TRBJ2-3|NA|TRBV18|NA
CASSPPISTDTQYF
TGTGCCAGCTCACCACCTATAAGCACAGATACGCAGTATTTT
>TRBJ1-1|NA|TRBV5-1|NA
CASSSGQLLTEAFF
TGCGCCAGCAGTTCCGGACAGCTTTTGACTGAAGCTTTCTTT